The text below deals with one T cell receptor (beta chain). Its antigen is unidentified. PCR was performed using 60 Vbeta and 13 Jbeta primers. The table came from immunoSEQ multiplex PCR; TCRdb's copy has only in-frame clones and leaves some out. Of about 120,000 clones listed, around 70% were seen once; the top ten hold less than 4.5%. The data were taken from a study of cytomegalovirus exposure and HLA in healthy donors. Whole-study findings and limits: The study flagged about 160 TCR beta chains as cytomegalovirus-associated. The HLA-A and HLA-B alleles of most subjects were reportedly predicted accurately from TCR beta sequences. A missense variant in DCLRE1C was later tied to TCR beta V- and J-gene trimming.

This CDR3 is built from 14 residues. Germline V CDR1 and CDR2: SGDLS, YYNGEE. V lost 2 bases, J lost 2 bases, and 9 bases lay in between. The receptor comes from a woman in her forties in good health and CMV-seronegative. What was sequenced was PBMCs. The V gene is TRBV9, the J gene TRBJ2-3; D is unresolved. The CDR3 spells CASSVGFPTDTQYF. The CDR3 bases are TGTGCCAGCAGCGTGGGCTTCCCCACAGATACGCAGTATTTT.